This T cell receptor (beta chain) was recovered during a study of T cells in Graves' hyperthyroidism and ophthalmopathy. Study outcomes and limitations: Blood also contained most expanded thyroid clonotypes above 0.001.

As for this clonotype: Antigen unknown.

10 ml of fresh peripheral blood supplied the PBMCs. Using RNA transcripts as the source, TCR beta CDR3 regions were amplified. The HTBI primer set served for first-round RT-PCR of the TCR CDR3. One entry per CDR3 protein, called by TCRdb with MiXCR from the multiplex PCR reads. The sample contains just under 750,000 distinct CDR3 sequences, just over 35% of which appear only once. Deletions cut 4 bases from V and 7 bases from J, with 10 bases between. The V gene's germline CDR1 is ENHRY and CDR2 SYGVKD. CDR3 length: 13 residues. The sequenced sample consisted of blood. The rearrangement joins TRBV10-3 to TRBJ2-2, with a weak D call TRBD1 (6 bases). The TCR was taken from a woman in her 40s with Graves' hyperthyroidism. CDR3 sequence: CAISGNRDGELFF. As DNA, the CDR3 is TGTGCCATCAGTGGTAACAGGGACGGGGAGCTGTTTTTT.